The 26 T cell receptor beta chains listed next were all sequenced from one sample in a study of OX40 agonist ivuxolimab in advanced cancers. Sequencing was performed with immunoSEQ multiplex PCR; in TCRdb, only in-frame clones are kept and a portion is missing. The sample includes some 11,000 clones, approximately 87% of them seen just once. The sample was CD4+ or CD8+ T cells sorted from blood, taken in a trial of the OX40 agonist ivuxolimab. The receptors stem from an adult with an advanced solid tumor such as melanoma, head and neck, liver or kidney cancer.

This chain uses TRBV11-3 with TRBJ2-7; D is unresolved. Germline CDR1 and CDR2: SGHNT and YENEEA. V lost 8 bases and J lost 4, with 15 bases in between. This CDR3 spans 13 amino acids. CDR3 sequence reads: CASHGLEMYEQYF. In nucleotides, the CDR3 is TGTGCCAGCCACGGGCTAGAGATGTACGAGCAGTACTTC.

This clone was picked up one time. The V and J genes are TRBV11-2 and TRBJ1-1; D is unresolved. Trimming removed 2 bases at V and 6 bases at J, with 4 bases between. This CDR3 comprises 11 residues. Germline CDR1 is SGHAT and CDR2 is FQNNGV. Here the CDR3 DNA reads TGTGCCAGCAGCTTACTGGCTGAAGCTTTCTTT. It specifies CASSLLAEAFF.

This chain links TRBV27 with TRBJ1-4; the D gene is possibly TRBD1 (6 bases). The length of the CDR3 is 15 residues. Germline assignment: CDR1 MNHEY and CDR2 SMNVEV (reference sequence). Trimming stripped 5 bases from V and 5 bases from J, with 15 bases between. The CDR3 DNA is TGTGCCAGCAGTGACCTCCGGGGGCCAAATGAAAAACTGTTTTTT. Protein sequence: CASSDLRGPNEKLFF.

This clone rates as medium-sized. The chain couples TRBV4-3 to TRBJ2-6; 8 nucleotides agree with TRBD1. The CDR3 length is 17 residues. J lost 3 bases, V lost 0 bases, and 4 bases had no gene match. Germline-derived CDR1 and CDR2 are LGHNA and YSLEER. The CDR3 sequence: CASSQDRTGFGANVLTF. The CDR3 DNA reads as TGCGCCAGCAGCCAAGATCGGACAGGGTTTGGGGCCAACGTCCTGACTTTC.

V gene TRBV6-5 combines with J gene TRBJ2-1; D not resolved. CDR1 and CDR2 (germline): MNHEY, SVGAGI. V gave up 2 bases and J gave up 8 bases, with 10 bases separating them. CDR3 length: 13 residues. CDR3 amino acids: CASSYMGTYEQFF. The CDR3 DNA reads TGTGCCAGCAGTTACATGGGCACTTATGAGCAGTTCTTC.

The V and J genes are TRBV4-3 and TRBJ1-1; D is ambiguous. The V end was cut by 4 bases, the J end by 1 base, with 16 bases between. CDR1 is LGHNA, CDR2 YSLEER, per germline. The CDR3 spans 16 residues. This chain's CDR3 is CASSPGVTVTNTEAFF. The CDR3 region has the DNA TGCGCCAGCAGCCCGGGAGTAACAGTTACGAACACTGAAGCTTTCTTT.

In nucleotides, the CDR3 is TGCGCCAGCAGCCAATTGCCGGGCGGACGCACCGGGGAGCTGTTTTTT. This codes for CASSQLPGGRTGELFF. The chain carries TRBV4-1 and TRBJ2-2; D uncertain. Germline V gene data show CDR1 as MGHRA and CDR2 as YSYEKL. The CDR3 loop spans 16 amino acids. Trimming took off 2 bases at V and 4 bases at J, with 14 bases between the two ends.

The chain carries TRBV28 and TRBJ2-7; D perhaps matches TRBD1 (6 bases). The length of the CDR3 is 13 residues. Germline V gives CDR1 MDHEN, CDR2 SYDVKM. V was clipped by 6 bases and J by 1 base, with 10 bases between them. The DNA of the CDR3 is TGTGCCAGCAGCAATACAGGGTCCTACGAGCAGTACTTC. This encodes CASSNTGSYEQYF. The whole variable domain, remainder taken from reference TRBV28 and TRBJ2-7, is DVKVTQSSRYLVKRTGEKVFLECVQDMDHENMFWYRQDPGLGLRLIYFSYDVKMKEKGDIPEGYSVSREKKERFSLILESASTNQTSMYLCASSNTGSYEQYFGPGTRLTVT.

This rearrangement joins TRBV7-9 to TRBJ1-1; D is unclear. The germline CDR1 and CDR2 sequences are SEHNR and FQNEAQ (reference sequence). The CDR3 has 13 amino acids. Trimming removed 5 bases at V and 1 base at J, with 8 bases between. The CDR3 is CASSPQENTEAFF. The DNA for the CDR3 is TGTGCCAGCAGCCCTCAGGAGAACACTGAAGCTTTCTTT.

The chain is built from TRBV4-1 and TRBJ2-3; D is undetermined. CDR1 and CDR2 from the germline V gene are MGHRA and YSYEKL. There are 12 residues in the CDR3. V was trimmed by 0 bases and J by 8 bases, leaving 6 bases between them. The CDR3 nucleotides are TGCGCCAGCAGCCAAGATTGGGGTACGCAGTATTTT. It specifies CASSQDWGTQYF.

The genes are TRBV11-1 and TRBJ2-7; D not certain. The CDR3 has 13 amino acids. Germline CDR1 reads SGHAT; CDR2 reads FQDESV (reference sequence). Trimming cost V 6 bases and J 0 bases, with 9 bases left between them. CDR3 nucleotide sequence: TGTGCCAGCAGGCTACAGAGCTCCTACGAGCAGTACTTC. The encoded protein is CASRLQSSYEQYF. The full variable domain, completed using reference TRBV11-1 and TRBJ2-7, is EAEVAQSPRYKITEKSQAVAFWCDPISGHATLYWYRQILGQGPELLVQFQDESVVDDSQLPKDRFSAERLKGVDSTLKIQPAELGDSAMYLCASRLQSSYEQYFGPGTRLTVT.

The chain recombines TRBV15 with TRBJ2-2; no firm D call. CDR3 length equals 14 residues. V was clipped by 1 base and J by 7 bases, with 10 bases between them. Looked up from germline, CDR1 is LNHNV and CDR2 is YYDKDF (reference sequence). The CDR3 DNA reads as TGTGCCACCAGCAGAGCCGTGGATATCGGGGAGCTGTTTTTT. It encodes CATSRAVDIGELFF.

Here the CDR3 reads CASSFLNGSQAFF. CDR3 nucleotide sequence: TGTGCCAGCAGTTTTCTAAATGGGAGCCAGGCTTTCTTT. The chain employs TRBV28 and TRBJ1-1, with no clear D. V dropped 3 bases and J dropped 11 bases, with 16 bases sitting between them. CDR3 length: 13 amino acids. The germline V gene has CDR1 MDHEN and CDR2 SYDVKM.

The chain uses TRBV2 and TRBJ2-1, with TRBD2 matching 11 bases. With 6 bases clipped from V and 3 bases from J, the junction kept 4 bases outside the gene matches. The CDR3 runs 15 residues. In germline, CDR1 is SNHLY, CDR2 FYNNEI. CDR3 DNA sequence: TGTGCCAGCAGCACTAGCGGGAGTCTCTACAATGAGCAGTTCTTC. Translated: CASSTSGSLYNEQFF.

The CDR3, as DNA: TGTGCCAGCAGTTTCCGACAGAGCAATCAGCCCCAGCATTTT. Translated, it gives CASSFRQSNQPQHF. V usage is TRBV28 and J usage is TRBJ1-5; perhaps TRBD1 as D (5 bases). This CDR3 contains 14 residues. The germline gives CDR1 MDHEN, CDR2 SYDVKM. Trimming shortened V by 3 bases and J by 1 base, and 7 bases separated the two germline ends.

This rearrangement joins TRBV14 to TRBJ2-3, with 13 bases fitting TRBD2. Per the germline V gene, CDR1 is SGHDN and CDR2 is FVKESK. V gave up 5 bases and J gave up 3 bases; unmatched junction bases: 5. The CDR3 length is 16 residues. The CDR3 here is CASSSLAGGWTDTQYF. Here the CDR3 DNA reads TGTGCCAGCAGCTCACTAGCGGGAGGGTGGACAGATACGCAGTATTTT.

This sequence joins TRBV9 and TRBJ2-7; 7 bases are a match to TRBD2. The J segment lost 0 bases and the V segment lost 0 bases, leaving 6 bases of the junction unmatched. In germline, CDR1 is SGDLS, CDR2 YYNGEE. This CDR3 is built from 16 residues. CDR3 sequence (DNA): TGTGCCAGCAGCGTAGGGGCGGGGGTAAGCTCCTACGAGCAGTACTTC. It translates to CASSVGAGVSSYEQYF.

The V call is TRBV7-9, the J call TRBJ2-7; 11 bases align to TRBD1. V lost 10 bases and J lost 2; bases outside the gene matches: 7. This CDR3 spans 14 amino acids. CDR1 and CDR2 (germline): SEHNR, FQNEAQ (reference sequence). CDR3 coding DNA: TGTGCCACCTGGTCGGGACAGGGGGCCTACGAGCAGTACTTC. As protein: CATWSGQGAYEQYF.

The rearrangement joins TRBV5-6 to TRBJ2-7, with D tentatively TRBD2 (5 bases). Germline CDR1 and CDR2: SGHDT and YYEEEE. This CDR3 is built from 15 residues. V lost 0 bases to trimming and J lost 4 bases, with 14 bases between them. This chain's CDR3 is CASSLDTSRTYEQYF. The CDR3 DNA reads TGTGCCAGCAGCTTGGACACATCCAGGACTTACGAGCAGTACTTC. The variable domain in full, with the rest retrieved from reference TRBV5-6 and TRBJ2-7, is DAGVTQSPTHLIKTRGQQVTLRCSPKSGHDTVSWYQQALGQGPQFIFQYYEEEERQRGNFPDRFSGHQFPNYSSELNVNALLLGDSALYLCASSLDTSRTYEQYFGPGTRLTVT.

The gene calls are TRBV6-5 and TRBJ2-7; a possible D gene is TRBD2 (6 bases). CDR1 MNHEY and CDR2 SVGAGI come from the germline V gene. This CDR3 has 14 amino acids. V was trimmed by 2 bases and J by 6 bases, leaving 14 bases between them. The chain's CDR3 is CASSYAGRRLEQYF. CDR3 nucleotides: TGTGCCAGCAGTTACGCGGGACGGCGGCTCGAGCAGTACTTC.

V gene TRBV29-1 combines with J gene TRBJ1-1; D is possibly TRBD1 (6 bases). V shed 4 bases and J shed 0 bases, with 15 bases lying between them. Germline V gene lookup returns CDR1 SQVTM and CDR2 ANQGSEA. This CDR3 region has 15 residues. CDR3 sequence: CSVGGDKGMNTEAFF. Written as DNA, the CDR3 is TGCAGCGTTGGTGGGGACAAGGGCATGAACACTGAAGCTTTCTTT.

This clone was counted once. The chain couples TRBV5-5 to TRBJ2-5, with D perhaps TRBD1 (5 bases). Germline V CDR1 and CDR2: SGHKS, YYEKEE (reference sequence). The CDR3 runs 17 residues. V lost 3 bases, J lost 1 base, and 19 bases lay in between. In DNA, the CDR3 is TGTGCCAGCAGCTCGGACCAGGGTTTGGTGGGCCAAGAGACCCAGTACTTC. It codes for CASSSDQGLVGQETQYF.

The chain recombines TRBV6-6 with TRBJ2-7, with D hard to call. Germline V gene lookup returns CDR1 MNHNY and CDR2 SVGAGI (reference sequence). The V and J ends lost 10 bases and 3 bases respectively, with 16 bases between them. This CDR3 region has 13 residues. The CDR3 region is CATGTTGLYEQYF. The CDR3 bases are TGTGCCACAGGCACTACGGGCCTCTACGAGCAGTACTTC.

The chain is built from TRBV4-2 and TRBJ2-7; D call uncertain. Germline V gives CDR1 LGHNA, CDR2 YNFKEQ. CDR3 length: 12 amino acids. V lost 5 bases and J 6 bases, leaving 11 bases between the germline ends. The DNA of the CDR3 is TGTGCCAGCAGCGAGGAGAGGAGCGAGCAGTACTTC. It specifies CASSEERSEQYF.

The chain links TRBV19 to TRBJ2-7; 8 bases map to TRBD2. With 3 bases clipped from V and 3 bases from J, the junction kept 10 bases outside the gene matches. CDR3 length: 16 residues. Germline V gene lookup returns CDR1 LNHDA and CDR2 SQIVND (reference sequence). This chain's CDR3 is CASSIGSGSGFYEQYF. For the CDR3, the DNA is TGTGCCAGTAGTATCGGGAGCGGGAGCGGCTTCTACGAGCAGTACTTC.

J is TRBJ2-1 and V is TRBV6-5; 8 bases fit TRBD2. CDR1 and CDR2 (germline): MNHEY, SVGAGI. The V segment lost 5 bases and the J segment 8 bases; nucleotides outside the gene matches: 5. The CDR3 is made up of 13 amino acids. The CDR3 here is CASSRAGADEQFF. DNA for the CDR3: TGTGCCAGCAGTAGAGCGGGAGCCGATGAGCAGTTCTTC.